A single sample gave rise to the 17 T cell receptor beta chains below, sequenced in a study of shared clonotypes between healthy human individuals. Repertoires were generated with immunoSEQ multiplex PCR, while TCRdb's copy carries only in-frame clones and drops some. This sample yields about 490,000 clones, of which around 80% are seen a single time; about 12% belongs to the top ten. Material for sequencing was PBMCs. The receptors here all came from a woman between 35 and 50 years old in good health. Some clones in this sample may be carry-over from other donors' samples.

The V and J genes are TRBV19 and TRBJ1-2; 9 bases align to TRBD1. The V gene end was trimmed by 4 bases and the J gene end by 2 bases; junction bases not matched to a gene: 5. Germline V gives CDR1 LNHDA, CDR2 SQIVND (reference sequence). This CDR3 contains 15 residues. The CDR3 here is CASSTDRGLNYGYTF. The CDR3 nucleotides are TGTGCCAGTAGTACCGACAGGGGGTTAAACTATGGCTACACCTTC.

V is TRBV10-3 and J is TRBJ2-3; no clear D gene. CDR3 length equals 13 residues. Trimming shortened V by 8 bases and J by 0 bases, and 9 bases separated the two germline ends. CDR1 is ENHRY, CDR2 SYGVKD, per germline. CDR3 DNA: TGTGCCATCGGCACCGGGAGCACAGATACGCAGTATTTT. Translated, it gives CAIGTGSTDTQYF.

The chain is built from TRBV10-3 and TRBJ1-2, with 11 bases that match TRBD1. The CDR3 extends over 14 amino acids. V lost 4 bases to trimming and J lost 6 bases; unmatched junction nucleotides: 4. CDR1 is ENHRY and CDR2 is SYGVKD in the germline V gene. As DNA, the CDR3 is TGTGCCATCAGTGCGGGACAGGGGGTACATGGCTACACCTTC. Protein: CAISAGQGVHGYTF.

The rearrangement uses TRBV10-1 and TRBJ2-3; 8 bases fit TRBD2. Trimming removed 4 bases from V and 7 bases from J; junction bases left unmatched: 7. Germline values: CDR1 WNHNN, CDR2 SYGVQD (reference sequence). The CDR3 contains 14 residues. The CDR3 region has the DNA TGCGCCAGCAGTGGGAGCGGGAGTATGAATACGCAGTATTTT. It translates to CASSGSGSMNTQYF.

V usage is TRBV9 and J usage is TRBJ2-7, with D possibly TRBD2 on 5 matching bases. The CDR3 contains 14 residues. Trimming pared 3 bases from V and 2 bases from J, leaving 12 bases between. Germline V gene sequence: CDR1 SGDLS, CDR2 YYNGEE. Here the CDR3 reads CASSATGNTYEQYF. In DNA form, the CDR3 reads TGTGCCAGCAGCGCTACCGGGAATACCTACGAGCAGTACTTC.

The chain recombines TRBV7-2 with TRBJ2-7; D unresolved. This CDR3 has 15 amino acids. Germline lookup yields CDR1 SGHTA and CDR2 FQGNSA. Trimming stripped 1 base from V and 0 bases from J, with 10 bases between. CDR3 sequence: CASSLVSGSSYEQYF. Written as DNA, the CDR3 is TGTGCCAGCAGCTTAGTGTCGGGCAGCTCCTACGAGCAGTACTTC. Drawing the rest from reference TRBV7-2 and TRBJ2-7, the complete variable domain is GAGVSQSPSNKVTEKGKDVELRCDPISGHTALYWYRQSLGQGLEFLIYFQGNSAPDKSGLPSDRFSAERTGGSVSTLTIQRTQQEDSAVYLCASSLVSGSSYEQYFGPGTRLTVT.

There are many counts of this clone. The chain links TRBV4-3 to TRBJ2-6, with 7 bases identical to TRBD1. J was trimmed by 0 bases and V by 5 bases; bases with no gene match: 7. CDR1 LGHNA and CDR2 YSLEER come from the germline V gene. The CDR3 consists of 17 residues. The CDR3 spells CASSARDSHSGANVLTF. The CDR3 DNA is TGCGCCAGCAGCGCCCGGGACAGCCACTCTGGGGCCAACGTCCTGACTTTC.

J is TRBJ2-2 and V is TRBV4-2, with D unresolved. The CDR3 spans 14 residues. Germline lookup yields CDR1 LGHNA and CDR2 YNFKEQ. With 0 bases removed from V and 0 bases from J, the gap between germline ends came to 2 bases. CDR3 protein: CASSQETNTGELFF. The CDR3 bases are TGTGCCAGCAGCCAAGAAACGAACACCGGGGAGCTGTTTTTT.

This clone was detected a few times. This chain uses TRBV6-1 with TRBJ2-7; TRBD1 matches 9 bases. V was clipped by 6 bases and J by 6 bases; unmatched bases: 9. The germline V gene encodes CDR1 MNHNS and CDR2 SASEGT. The CDR3 contains 14 residues. In DNA form, the CDR3 reads TGTGCCAGCAGCTCCGGGACAGGGATTTTCGAGCAGTACTTC. Amino acids: CASSSGTGIFEQYF.

This chain joins TRBV10-1 and TRBJ2-1; 9 nucleotides align to TRBD1. Germline loops: CDR1 WNHNN, CDR2 SYGVQD (reference sequence). V was clipped by 9 bases and J by 2 bases; unmatched bases: 2. The CDR3 runs 13 residues. CDR3 in DNA: TGCGCCAGAACAGGGGGCGCCTACAATGAGCAGTTCTTC. It is translated as CARTGGAYNEQFF.

This clone was recorded only once. With only one base between it and a far larger clone, this is likely a read error. The same CDR3 also results from other DNA sequences found in this sample. V usage is TRBV29-1 and J usage is TRBJ1-1; 10 positions match TRBD1. The CDR3 has 13 residues. CDR1 is SQVTM and CDR2 is ANQGSEA in the germline V gene. In DNA, the CDR3 is TGCAGCGGGGGACAGGGGAGGGACACTGAAGCCTTCTTT. This gives the protein CSGGQGRDTEAFF.

The chain couples TRBV5-5 to TRBJ2-4; TRBD1 might be the D (6 bases). The V end lost 4 bases, the J end lost 7 bases, and 12 bases lay between the germline ends. Per germline, CDR1 SGHKS and CDR2 YYEKEE (reference sequence). This CDR3 is built from 13 residues. CDR3 amino acids: CASSNDRSNIQYF. Here the CDR3 DNA reads TGTGCCAGCAGCAACGACAGGTCCAACATTCAGTACTTC.

This chain joins TRBV2 and TRBJ2-5; D is perhaps TRBD1 (5 bases). Trimming left V 6 bases short and J 3 bases short, with 8 bases between. Germline V gene data show CDR1 as SNHLY and CDR2 as FYNNEI. This CDR3 has 12 amino acids. The DNA for the CDR3 is TGTGCCAGCAGGACAGCAAAAGAGACCCAGTACTTC. Amino acids: CASRTAKETQYF.

The chain is built from TRBV27 and TRBJ1-4; D gene ambiguous. V lost 6 bases and J lost 3, with 8 bases in between. Germline CDR1 is MNHEY and CDR2 is SMNVEV (reference sequence). The CDR3 extends over 13 amino acids. The CDR3 sequence is CASRGGANEKLFF. The CDR3 DNA reads as TGTGCCAGCAGAGGTGGGGCTAATGAAAAACTGTTTTTT.

Only a few counts were recorded for this clone. The rearrangement links TRBV9 to TRBJ2-1; possible D gene TRBD1, 6 bases. The V gene's germline CDR1 is SGDLS and CDR2 YYNGEE. The V end lost 0 bases, the J end lost 2 bases, and 12 bases lay between the germline ends. CDR3 length: 16 residues. CDR3 in amino acids: CASSVASGVAYNEQFF. CDR3 nucleotides: TGTGCCAGCAGCGTAGCGTCAGGGGTGGCCTACAATGAGCAGTTCTTC.

The J gene is TRBJ2-7, the V gene TRBV11-1; 13 bases are shared with TRBD2. The V gene end was trimmed by 4 bases and the J gene end by 6 bases; junction bases not matched to a gene: 3. The CDR3 spans 14 residues. Germline V gives CDR1 SGHAT, CDR2 FQDESV (reference sequence). The CDR3 reads CASSWTSGRSEQYF. In nucleotides, the CDR3 is TGTGCCAGCAGCTGGACTAGCGGGAGAAGCGAGCAGTACTTC. The variable domain in full, with the rest retrieved from reference TRBV11-1 and TRBJ2-7, is EAEVAQSPRYKITEKSQAVAFWCDPISGHATLYWYRQILGQGPELLVQFQDESVVDDSQLPKDRFSAERLKGVDSTLKIQPAELGDSAMYLCASSWTSGRSEQYFGPGTRLTVT.

This clone showed up just once. The chain couples TRBV29-1 to TRBJ2-3; D remains ambiguous. Germline lookup yields CDR1 SQVTM and CDR2 ANQGSEA. The V and J ends lost 7 bases and 0 bases respectively, with 20 bases between them. This CDR3 region has 16 residues. CDR3: CSATVSLVSSTDTQYF. CDR3 bases: TGCAGCGCTACCGTCTCCCTAGTTTCTAGCACAGATACGCAGTATTTT.